This T cell receptor (beta chain) was sequenced in a study of OX40 agonist ivuxolimab in advanced cancers. Study-wide points: Relative to CD4+ cells, CD8+ T cells on average had more expanded clones. At doses 0.1 to 3.0 mg/kg, CD4+ and CD8+ clones expanded.

Comments on this clone: Its antigen is currently unknown.

TCRdb keeps only in-frame clones here, not all; method: immunoSEQ multiplex PCR. The data hold 60,000 to 85,000 clones, with approximately 90% observed a single time. The receptor comes from an adult with an advanced solid tumor such as melanoma, head and neck, liver or kidney cancer. This specimen was CD4+ or CD8+ T cells sorted from blood, taken in a trial of the OX40 agonist ivuxolimab.

CDR3 nucleotide sequence: TGTGCCACCTGGACCGGGACAAATACCTACGAGCAGTACTTC. It yields the protein CATWTGTNTYEQYF. The V and J genes are TRBV27 and TRBJ2-7, with D possibly being TRBD1 (6 bases). The CDR3 runs 14 residues. CDR1 and CDR2 from the germline V gene are MNHEY and SMNVEV (reference sequence). Trimming took off 10 bases at V and 2 bases at J, with 18 bases between the two ends.